This entry lists 18 T cell receptor beta chains sequenced from one sample in a study of T cells after yellow fever vaccination. TCRdb re-called the 5' RACE reads through MiXCR, storing one row per CDR3 protein. The sample records over 110,000 distinct CDR3 sequences, 7.7% being singletons. The sequenced sample was CD4+ T cells sorted from PBMCs, obtained 5 days after the yellow fever booster vaccination. The receptors shown here come from a man between 25 and 39 years old who received the YFV17D yellow fever vaccine.

This clonotype was observed a few times. V and J are TRBV18 and TRBJ2-7; no reliable D call. The CDR3 has 12 residues. The germline gives CDR1 KGHSH, CDR2 LQKENI. V was cut by 2 bases and J by 1 base, with 3 bases left in between. The CDR3 sequence is CASSPESYEQYF. The DNA for the CDR3 is TGTGCCAGCTCACCAGAGTCCTACGAGCAGTACTTC. Drawing the rest from reference TRBV18 and TRBJ2-7, the complete variable domain is NAGVMQNPRHLVRRRGQEARLRCSPMKGHSHVYWYRQLPEEGLKFMVYLQKENIIDESGMPKERFSAEFPKEGPSILRIQQVVRGDSAAYFCASSPESYEQYFGPGTRLTVT.

The table lists this clonotype with many counts. The gene calls are TRBV15 and TRBJ2-2, with D tentatively TRBD1 (5 bases). The CDR3 length is 12 residues. V shed 3 bases and J shed 6 bases, with 5 bases lying between them. Germline-derived CDR1 and CDR2 are LNHNV and YYDKDF (reference sequence). CDR3: CATSSRAGELFF. The CDR3, as DNA: TGTGCCACCAGCAGCAGGGCCGGGGAGCTGTTTTTT.

The chain is built from TRBV23-1 and TRBJ2-7; D call uncertain. TRBV23-1 is labeled an ORF, and its function is uncertain. This CDR3 has 17 residues. Deletions cut 4 bases from V and 5 bases from J, with 24 bases between. This CDR3 is CASSRNPETPSPDEQYF. CDR3 DNA: TGCGCCAGCAGTCGAAACCCAGAGACCCCCAGCCCAGACGAGCAGTACTTC.

This clonotype was seen ten or more times. The CDR3 DNA reads as TGTGCCAGCAGCTTTTGGGGGAGACGCTACAATGAGCAGTTCTTC. It codes for CASSFWGRRYNEQFF. This chain joins TRBV7-9 and TRBJ2-1; the D gene could be TRBD1 or TRBD2 (5 bases each). Trimming removed 3 bases from V and 3 bases from J, with 12 bases in between. CDR3 length: 15 residues. Germline V CDR1 and CDR2: SEHNR, FQNEAQ (reference sequence).

This clonotype was found a few times. This chain links TRBV29-1 with TRBJ2-5; D gene uncertain. Germline CDR1 is SQVTM and CDR2 is ANQGSEA. The germline V and J ends were trimmed by 7 bases and 5 bases, with 11 bases remaining between them. The CDR3 is made up of 11 amino acids. Written as DNA, the CDR3 is TGCAGCGGCCGGATGGGGGAGACCCAGTACTTC. The encoded protein is CSGRMGETQYF.

This clonotype has at least ten counts. V and J are TRBV12-3 or TRBV12-4 and TRBJ2-5; 7 nucleotides align to TRBD1. Germline trimming cut 5 bases from V and 2 bases from J; bases unmatched to any gene: 8. CDR3 length: 15 amino acids. Written as DNA, the CDR3 is TGTGCCAGCAGTCCTCCTCAGGGACAGCAAGAGACCCAGTACTTC. It encodes CASSPPQGQQETQYF.

The sample holds many counts of this clonotype. The chain couples TRBV30 to TRBJ1-2; 7 positions agree with TRBD1. Germline V gene data show CDR1 as GTSNPN and CDR2 as SVGIG (reference sequence). CDR3 length: 12 residues. With V trimmed by 6 bases and J by 7 bases, 8 bases remained unmatched. The CDR3 coding sequence is TGTGCCTGTAACCGCGACAGGGCTGGCTACACCTTC. As protein: CACNRDRAGYTF. Supplemented by reference TRBV30 and TRBJ1-2, the full variable domain reads SQTIHQWPATLVQPVGSPLSLECTVEGTSNPNLYWYRQAAGRGLQLLFYSVGIGQISSEVPQNLSASRPQDRQFILSSKKLLLSDSGFYLCACNRDRAGYTFGSGTRLTVV.

This rearrangement joins TRBV7-8 to TRBJ2-1; 7 bases are shared with TRBD2. Per germline, CDR1 SGHVS and CDR2 FQNEAQ. The length of the CDR3 is 15 residues. V lost 2 bases and J lost 4; bases outside the gene matches: 5. The CDR3: CASSLRTRGYNEQFF. The CDR3 bases are TGTGCCAGCAGCTTAAGGACTAGGGGATACAATGAGCAGTTCTTC.

This clonotype has more than one count but fewer than ten. The chain uses TRBV7-8 and TRBJ2-1; the D gene is possibly TRBD2 (5 bases). V was pared by 5 bases and J by 10 bases, with 15 bases between. CDR1 SGHVS and CDR2 FQNEAQ come from the germline V gene. This CDR3 is 13 amino acids long. The CDR3 nucleotides read TGTGCCAGCAGCGGGAGTCCTGCTGGCGAGCAGTTCTTC. It encodes CASSGSPAGEQFF.

The rearrangement joins TRBV7-6 to TRBJ2-5; no reliable D call. The V end lost 1 base, the J end lost 7 bases, and 22 bases lay between the germline ends. This CDR3 region has 17 residues. Looked up from germline, CDR1 is SGHVS and CDR2 is FNYEAQ. The DNA for the CDR3 is TGTGCCAGCAGCTTAGAGTTATCGAGACATCTTACCGGGACCCAGTACTTC. The encoded protein is CASSLELSRHLTGTQYF. The full variable domain, rest sourced from reference TRBV7-6 and TRBJ2-5, is GAGVSQSPRYKVTKRGQDVALRCDPISGHVSLYWYRQALGQGPEFLTYFNYEAQQDKSGLPNDRFSAERPEGSISTLTIQRTEQRDSAMYRCASSLELSRHLTGTQYFGPGTRLLVL.

The sample holds many counts of this clonotype. The chain is built from TRBV11-2 and TRBJ2-2; TRBD1 or TRBD2 may be the D gene (5 bases each). Trimming cost V 5 bases and J 2 bases, with 15 bases left between them. This CDR3 spans 16 amino acids. Germline V lookup: CDR1 SGHAT, CDR2 FQNNGV. CDR3 sequence: CASSLRGPSNTGELFF. In nucleotides, the CDR3 is TGTGCCAGCAGCCTTCGGGGACCCAGTAACACCGGGGAGCTGTTTTTT.

As for this clonotype: This could be a read error, since a much larger clone is one nucleotide away. The chain couples TRBV7-2 to TRBJ2-3; TRBD2 agrees at 11 bases. CDR3 size: 16 residues. Germline V gene lookup returns CDR1 SGHTA and CDR2 FQGNSA. This CDR3 reads CVSSRFSGRGGDTQYF. The CDR3 DNA reads as TGTGTCAGCAGCCGATTTAGCGGGAGGGGAGGAGATACGCAGTATTTT.

This clonotype was detected ten times or more. This rearrangement joins TRBV28 to TRBJ2-2; TRBD2 matches at 8 bases. CDR3 size: 15 residues. Germline CDR1 and CDR2: MDHEN and SYDVKM. Trimming removed 6 bases from V and 1 base from J; junction bases left unmatched: 4. The CDR3 reads CASRPGLVNTGELFF. The DNA of the CDR3 is TGTGCCAGCAGACCGGGACTAGTGAACACCGGGGAGCTGTTTTTT.

In this sample, this clonotype turned up many times. This rearrangement joins TRBV7-8 to TRBJ2-6; D call uncertain. The ends were cut back, 5 bases at V and 2 bases at J, with 13 bases in the middle. The germline gives CDR1 SGHVS, CDR2 FQNEAQ. The CDR3 is made up of 16 amino acids. In nucleotides, the CDR3 is TGTGCCAGCAGCCCCTACTCCATTCCTGGGGCCAACGTCCTGACTTTC. Protein sequence: CASSPYSIPGANVLTF.

This clonotype was recorded many times. The chain has TRBV5-1 and TRBJ2-1; maybe TRBD2 (5 bases). CDR1 and CDR2 from the germline V gene are SGHRS and YFSETQ. V dropped 7 bases and J dropped 3 bases, with 11 bases sitting between them. CDR3 size: 13 residues. CDR3: CASARGDYNEQFF. The CDR3 DNA sequence: TGCGCCAGCGCCCGGGGAGACTACAATGAGCAGTTCTTC. The variable domain in full, completed from reference TRBV5-1 and TRBJ2-1, reads KAGVTQTPRYLIKTRGQQVTLSCSPISGHRSVSWYQQTPGQGLQFLFEYFSETQRNKGNFPGRFSGRQFSNSRSEMNVSTLELGDSALYLCASARGDYNEQFFGPGTRLTVL.

The chain has TRBV6-4 and TRBJ1-2; no definite D call. Between the trimmed V and J ends, which lost 2 bases and 2 bases, there was a span of 3 bases. Germline V gives CDR1 MRHNA, CDR2 SNTAGT. This CDR3 has 12 residues. CDR3 residues: CASSDPNYGYTF. Written as DNA, the CDR3 is TGTGCCAGCAGTGACCCCAACTATGGCTACACCTTC.

This clonotype was found many times. This sequence joins TRBV14 and TRBJ2-1; tentative D call: TRBD2 (5 bases). V shed 4 bases and J shed 0 bases, with 16 bases lying between them. The CDR3 loop spans 17 amino acids. CDR1 SGHDN and CDR2 FVKESK come from the germline V gene. CDR3 loop: CASSPPSAGPSYNEQFF. The DNA for the CDR3 is TGTGCCAGCAGCCCCCCAAGTGCGGGCCCCTCCTACAATGAGCAGTTCTTC.

This clonotype was seen a single time. This rearrangement joins TRBV6-2 or TRBV6-3 to TRBJ2-7; 7 bases agree with TRBD2. The CDR3 runs 14 residues. Per the germline V gene, CDR1 is MNHEY and CDR2 is SVGEGT. V gave up 7 bases and J gave up 2 bases; unmatched junction bases: 8. The CDR3: CASMPSGVAYEQYF. CDR3 DNA sequence: TGTGCCAGCATGCCTAGCGGCGTCGCCTACGAGCAGTACTTC.